This T cell receptor beta chain was found in a study of T cell responses to AZD1222 COVID-19 vaccine. Here immunoSEQ multiplex PCR was the method, and the copy in TCRdb shows in-frame clones only, minus some. The table shows roughly 180,000 clones, with about nine tenths occurring only once. The germline V gene encodes CDR1 MNHNY and CDR2 SVGAGI (reference sequence). This CDR3 is built from 12 residues. Trimming shortened V by 7 bases and J by 7 bases, and 10 bases separated the two germline ends. The material was peripheral blood, obtained 28 days after the second AZD1222 dose. V and J are TRBV6-6 and TRBJ1-4; no reliable D call. The clonotype was recovered from an adult who received the AZD1222 COVID-19 vaccine. DNA for the CDR3: TGTGCCAGCAAACGTGATGTTGAAAAACTGTTTTTT. Its translation is CASKRDVEKLFF.